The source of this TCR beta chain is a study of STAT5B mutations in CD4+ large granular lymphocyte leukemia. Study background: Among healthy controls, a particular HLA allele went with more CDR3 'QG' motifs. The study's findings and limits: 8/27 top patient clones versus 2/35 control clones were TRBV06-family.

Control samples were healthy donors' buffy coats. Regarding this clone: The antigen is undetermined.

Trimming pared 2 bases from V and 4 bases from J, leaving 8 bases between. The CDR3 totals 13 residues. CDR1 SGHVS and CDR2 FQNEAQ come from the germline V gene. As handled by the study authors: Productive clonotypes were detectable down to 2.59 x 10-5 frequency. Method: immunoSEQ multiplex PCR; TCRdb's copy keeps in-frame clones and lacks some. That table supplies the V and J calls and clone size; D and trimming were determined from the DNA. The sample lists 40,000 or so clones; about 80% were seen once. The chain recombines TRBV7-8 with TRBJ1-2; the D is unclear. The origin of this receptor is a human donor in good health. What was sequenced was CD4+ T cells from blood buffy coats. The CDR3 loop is CASSLRRAYGYTF. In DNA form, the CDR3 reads TGTGCCAGCAGCTTAAGGAGGGCCTATGGCTACACCTTC.